Listed here is a single T cell receptor beta chain. The sample is drawn from a study of blood T cell repertoires in COVID-19. CDR3 length: 13 residues. In germline, CDR1 is MNHEY, CDR2 SMNVEV (reference sequence). The V end was cut by 3 bases, the J end by 4 bases, with 7 bases between. Per the original data handling: From reference gene primer amplification, estimates of nucleated cell counts were derived. Some clones are missing from TCRdb's copy, which holds only in-frame ones; the method was immunoSEQ multiplex PCR. V, J and clone size reflect that table, while D and trimming were determined from the DNA. Seen here are around 160,000 clones, 85% to 90% observed once, and the top ten hold roughly 12%.

Material: peripheral blood. V is TRBV27 and J is TRBJ2-1, with a possible D match to TRBD1 (6 bases). This TCR came from a man between 18 and 35 years old with COVID-19, enrolled during active disease. The CDR3 DNA is TGTGCCAGCAGTTTGGGACATTACAATGAGCAGTTCTTC. Its protein product is CASSLGHYNEQFF.